The next 21 T cell receptor beta chains were all read from a single sample in a study of cytomegalovirus exposure and HLA in healthy donors. The PCR employed 60 Vbeta primers together with 13 Jbeta primers. Clones were sequenced by immunoSEQ multiplex PCR, and TCRdb holds only the in-frame ones, with some missing. Of over 100,000 clones listed, roughly 71% were seen once; the top ten hold approximately 5.4%. Sequenced material: PBMCs. The origin of the receptors is a woman aged 70-85 years in good health and CMV-seropositive.

The gene calls are TRBV27 and TRBJ2-1, with 7 bases matching TRBD1. The trim removed 5 bases at V and 6 bases at J, leaving 7 bases unmatched. The CDR3 runs to 14 residues. Germline CDR1 is MNHEY and CDR2 is SMNVEV (reference sequence). The CDR3 sequence is CASSGQARGNEQFF. The CDR3 DNA is TGTGCCAGCAGTGGACAGGCAAGAGGCAATGAGCAGTTCTTC.

The genes are TRBV6-5 and TRBJ2-5, with D possibly being TRBD2 (5 bases). Germline values: CDR1 MNHEY, CDR2 SVGAGI. CDR3 size: 13 residues. Trimming removed 4 bases from V and 5 bases from J, with 11 bases in between. The CDR3 loop is CASSSTPGETQYF. In DNA form, the CDR3 reads TGTGCCAGCAGTTCAACGCCGGGGGAGACCCAGTACTTC.

The chain employs TRBV2 and TRBJ1-1; the D gene is possibly TRBD1 (6 bases). Germline-derived CDR1 and CDR2 are SNHLY and FYNNEI. Trimming pared 8 bases from V and 4 bases from J, leaving 20 bases between. There are 15 residues in the CDR3. DNA for the CDR3: TGTGCCAGCCGGGGGGGGCAGGTCCTTGGCACTGAAGCTTTCTTT. Protein sequence: CASRGGQVLGTEAFF.

The J gene is TRBJ1-2, the V gene TRBV7-2; tentatively, D is TRBD1 (5 bases). V dropped 5 bases and J dropped 1 base, with 8 bases sitting between them. Germline V CDR1 and CDR2: SGHTA, FQGNSA. This CDR3 spans 13 amino acids. CDR3 sequence reads: CASSRQNNYGYTF. For the CDR3, the DNA is TGTGCCAGCAGCCGACAGAATAACTATGGCTACACCTTC.

This chain links TRBV7-9 with TRBJ2-1; 7 nucleotides align to TRBD2. Germline lookup yields CDR1 SEHNR and CDR2 FQNEAQ (reference sequence). V shed 5 bases and J 1 base; nucleotides not matched to a gene: 5. This CDR3 spans 15 amino acids. The CDR3 nucleotides read TGTGCCAGCAGCCCGGGACTAAGGTCCTACAATGAGCAGTTCTTC. Encoded protein: CASSPGLRSYNEQFF. Filled out from reference TRBV7-9 and TRBJ2-1, the complete variable domain reads DTGVSQNPRHKITKRGQNVTFRCDPISEHNRLYWYRQTLGQGPEFLTYFQNEAQLEKSRLLSDRFSAERPKGSFSTLEIQRTEQGDSAMYLCASSPGLRSYNEQFFGPGTRLTVL.

In its sample, this clone was seen once. This chain connects TRBV6-5 to TRBJ1-2; unclear D gene. Per the germline V gene, CDR1 is MNHEY and CDR2 is SVGAGI. The V end was cut by 7 bases, the J end by 8 bases, with 17 bases between. CDR3 length: 13 residues. The CDR3 region is CASTSGLWRGYTF. CDR3 bases: TGTGCCAGCACTTCGGGTCTTTGGCGGGGCTACACCTTC.

The chain joins TRBV6-6 to TRBJ2-1; 7 bases are shared with TRBD2. Germline loops: CDR1 MNHNY, CDR2 SVGAGI (reference sequence). CDR3 length equals 14 residues. Germline trimming cut 5 bases from V and 5 bases from J; bases unmatched to any gene: 6. The DNA of the CDR3 is TGTGCCAGCAGTCCCTTGCGGGGGAACAATGAGCAGTTCTTC. Its translation: CASSPLRGNNEQFF.

The J gene is TRBJ1-1, the V gene TRBV7-2; D is undetermined. The CDR3 contains 12 residues. The V end was cut by 5 bases, the J end by 4 bases, with 8 bases between. Germline V CDR1 and CDR2: SGHTA, FQGNSA. CDR3 in amino acids: CASSVGGTEAFF. CDR3 nucleotide sequence: TGTGCCAGCAGCGTCGGAGGCACTGAAGCTTTCTTT.

V is TRBV2 and J is TRBJ1-1, with TRBD1 matching 8 bases. CDR3 length: 15 residues. V lost 4 bases to trimming and J lost 0 bases; unmatched junction nucleotides: 4. From germline, CDR1 is SNHLY and CDR2 FYNNEI. CDR3 in amino acids: CASSGTGLMNTEAFF. In DNA form, the CDR3 reads TGTGCCAGCAGTGGGACAGGGTTAATGAACACTGAAGCTTTCTTT.

This clone was recorded once. The chain has TRBV29-1 and TRBJ1-6; D is possibly TRBD1 (5 bases). Germline V gene sequence: CDR1 SQVTM, CDR2 ANQGSEA. There are 12 residues in the CDR3. Written as DNA, the CDR3 is TGCAAGTTAAGGGGCGGTAATTCACCCCTCCACTTT. This codes for CKLRGGNSPLHF.

V usage is TRBV7-9 and J usage is TRBJ1-4; D is undetermined. This CDR3 has 17 amino acids. Trimming stripped 3 bases from V and 0 bases from J, with 14 bases between. Looked up from germline, CDR1 is SEHNR and CDR2 is FQNEAQ (reference sequence). Here the CDR3 reads CASSFSAGEATNEKLFF. The CDR3 DNA is TGTGCCAGCAGCTTTTCCGCGGGCGAGGCAACTAATGAAAAACTGTTTTTT.

J is TRBJ1-2 and V is TRBV7-2; 8 bases align to TRBD1. With 3 bases clipped from V and 7 bases from J, the junction kept 13 bases outside the gene matches. Germline V CDR1 and CDR2: SGHTA, FQGNSA. The CDR3 extends over 16 amino acids. The DNA for the CDR3 is TGTGCCAGCAGCTTTGGTGGCAGGGGGCGCCTAAGTGGCTACACCTTC. As protein: CASSFGGRGRLSGYTF.

The rearrangement joins TRBV18 to TRBJ1-5, with 8 bases that match TRBD1. This CDR3 has 17 amino acids. The germline V gene has CDR1 KGHSH and CDR2 LQKENI. Trimming at V came to 1 base and at J to 4 bases, leaving 9 bases not matched to a gene. The CDR3 reads CASSPREGTGGNQPQHF. CDR3 nucleotides: TGTGCCAGCTCACCACGGGAGGGGACAGGCGGAAATCAGCCCCAGCATTTT.

The chain joins TRBV5-8 to TRBJ2-5, with a tentative D call TRBD2 (5 bases). Trimming stripped 1 base from V and 7 bases from J, with 20 bases between. CDR1 SGHTS and CDR2 YDEGEE come from the germline V gene. The length of the CDR3 is 16 residues. This CDR3 reads CASSLSGGLEARTQYF. Here the CDR3 DNA reads TGTGCCAGCAGCTTGAGCGGTGGTCTAGAGGCGAGGACCCAGTACTTC.

This chain uses TRBV7-2 with TRBJ2-7; 7 bases match TRBD2. The CDR3 consists of 16 residues. The germline gives CDR1 SGHTA, CDR2 FQGNSA. V lost 1 base, J lost 1 base, and 7 bases stayed unmatched. The DNA for the CDR3 is TGTGCCAGCAGCTTAGAGGGGACTAAAATATCCTACGAGCAGTACTTC. It encodes CASSLEGTKISYEQYF.

The chain combines TRBV4-1 with TRBJ2-3, with TRBD1 matching 9 bases. The CDR3 is 15 amino acids. CDR1 and CDR2 from the germline V gene are MGHRA and YSYEKL. Germline trimming cut 4 bases from V and 3 bases from J; bases unmatched to any gene: 5. This CDR3 is CASSLSGTGTDTQYF. The CDR3 DNA reads TGCGCCAGCAGCCTCTCCGGGACAGGGACAGATACGCAGTATTTT.

In its sample, this clone was seen once. The V gene is TRBV18, the J gene TRBJ1-5; D unresolved. The CDR3 runs to 13 residues. Trimming pared 3 bases from V and 4 bases from J, leaving 7 bases between. Germline assignment: CDR1 KGHSH and CDR2 LQKENI. This CDR3 reads CASSPEENQPQHF. For the CDR3, the DNA is TGTGCCAGCTCACCGGAGGAGAATCAGCCCCAGCATTTT.

As for this clone: The conserved phenylalanine or tryptophan is not found at the CDR3 terminus, so this likely reflects a read error. V usage is TRBV2 and J usage is TRBJ1-1, with no clear D. Trimming removed 5 bases at V and 0 bases at J, with 7 bases between. The CDR3 consists of 13 residues. The germline CDR1 and CDR2 sequences are SNHLY and FYNNEI. CDR3 amino acids: CASSLQVNTEAFL. DNA of the CDR3: TGTGCCAGCAGTCTTCAGGTGAACACTGAAGCTTTCCTT.

This clone was recorded once. This CDR3 is CASSLPGTGGANVLTF. CDR3 bases: TGTGCCAGCAGCTTGCCCGGGACAGGGGGGGCCAACGTCCTGACTTTC. V usage is TRBV7-9 and J usage is TRBJ2-6; 9 bases are shared with TRBD1. The CDR3 is 16 residues long. Trimming cost V 3 bases and J 4 bases; bases outside gene matches: 4. The germline V gene has CDR1 SEHNR and CDR2 FQNEAQ (reference sequence).

The J gene is TRBJ1-6, the V gene TRBV7-2; D is possibly TRBD1 (5 bases). The CDR3 is made up of 16 amino acids. V was pared by 1 base and J by 10 bases, with 17 bases between. Germline-derived CDR1 and CDR2 are SGHTA and FQGNSA. CDR3: CASSLVFRGRDSPLHF. The CDR3 DNA reads TGTGCCAGCAGCTTAGTCTTTCGAGGGAGGGACTCACCCCTCCACTTT.

The chain is built from TRBV30 and TRBJ1-6; D is unclear. Trimming cost V 0 bases and J 10 bases, with 19 bases left between them. Germline loops: CDR1 GTSNPN, CDR2 SVGIG (reference sequence). This CDR3 region has 16 residues. The CDR3 region has the DNA TGTGCCTGGAGTGTACACAGCCCGTCTGGGAGGTCACCCCTCCACTTT. This encodes CAWSVHSPSGRSPLHF.